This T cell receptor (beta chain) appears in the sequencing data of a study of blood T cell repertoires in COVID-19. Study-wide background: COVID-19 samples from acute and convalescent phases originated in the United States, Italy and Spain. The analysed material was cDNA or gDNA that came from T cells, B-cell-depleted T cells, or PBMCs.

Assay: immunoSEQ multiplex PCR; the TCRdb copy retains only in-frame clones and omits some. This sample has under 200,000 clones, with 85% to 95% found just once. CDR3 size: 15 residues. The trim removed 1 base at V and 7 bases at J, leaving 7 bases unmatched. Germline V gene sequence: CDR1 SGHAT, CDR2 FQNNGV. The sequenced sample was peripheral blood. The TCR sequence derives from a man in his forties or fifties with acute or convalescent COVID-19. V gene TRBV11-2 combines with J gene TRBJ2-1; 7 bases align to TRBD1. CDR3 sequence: CASSLVLTRGNEQFF. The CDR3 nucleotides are TGTGCCAGCAGCTTAGTTCTGACCAGGGGGAATGAGCAGTTCTTC.